This T cell receptor beta chain was sequenced during a study of memory CD4+ T cells and cytomegalovirus serostatus. As to this clone: Its specificity is unknown.

Single viable CD3+CD4+CD8-CD45RO+ cells were sorted as the memory CD4+ T cells. Serostatus was set by detecting CMV pp150, pp28, p38, p52 IgG. Only in-frame clones appear in the TCRdb table, and some are missing; sequencing was by immunoSEQ multiplex PCR. This sample has some 57,000 clones, with approximately 79% found just once. Germline V gene lookup returns CDR1 MDHEN and CDR2 SYDVKM. Deletions cut 11 bases from V and 5 bases from J, with 16 bases between. The CDR3 covers 13 residues. Study-level points and caveats: Each of fewer than 80 CMV-associated TCRbeta sequences occurred in one to five individuals.

Sequencing was performed on memory CD4+ T cells from blood. The J gene is TRBJ2-1, the V gene TRBV28; D is possibly TRBD1 or TRBD2 (5 bases each). This TCR derives from an adult in good health and CMV-seronegative. The CDR3, as DNA: TGTGCCGGGGGACCGGACCGGGACAATGAGCAGTTCTTC. Translation: CAGGPDRDNEQFF.